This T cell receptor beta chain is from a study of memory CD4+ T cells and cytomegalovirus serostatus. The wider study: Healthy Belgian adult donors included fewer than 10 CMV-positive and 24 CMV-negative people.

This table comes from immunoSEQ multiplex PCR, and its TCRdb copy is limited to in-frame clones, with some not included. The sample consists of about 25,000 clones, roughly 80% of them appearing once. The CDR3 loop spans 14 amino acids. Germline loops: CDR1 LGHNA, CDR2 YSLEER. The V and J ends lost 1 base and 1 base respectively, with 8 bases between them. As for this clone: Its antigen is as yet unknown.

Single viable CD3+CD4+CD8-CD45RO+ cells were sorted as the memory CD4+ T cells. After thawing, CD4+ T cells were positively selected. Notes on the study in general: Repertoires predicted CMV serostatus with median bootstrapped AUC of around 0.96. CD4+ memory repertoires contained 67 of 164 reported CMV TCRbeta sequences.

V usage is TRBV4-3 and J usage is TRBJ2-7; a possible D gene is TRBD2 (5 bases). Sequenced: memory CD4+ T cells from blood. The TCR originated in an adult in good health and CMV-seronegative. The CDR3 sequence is CASSQGAGSYEQYF. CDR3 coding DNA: TGCGCCAGCAGCCAAGGTGCGGGTTCCTACGAGCAGTACTTC.